There are a few counts of the clone carrying this T cell receptor (beta chain). Unique molecular identifiers featured in how the TCRbeta library was prepared. Using its own MiXCR run on the PCR reads, TCRdb lists one record per CDR3 protein. The table lists 600,000 to 700,000 distinct CDR3 sequences, 15% to 20% of them singletons. This sample was taken from a study of T-cell reconstitution after alpha-beta-depleted transplantation in children. CDR1 and CDR2 (germline): MNHEY, SVGAGI. Trimming left V 0 bases short and J 5 bases short, with 10 bases between. There are 14 residues in the CDR3. The sequencing used PBMCs from the stem cell graft donor, collected from the stem cell graft. The chain links TRBV6-5 to TRBJ2-5; D gene uncertain. The sequence was obtained from a human donor who donated a stem cell graft to a child with acute myeloid leukemia. The CDR3, as DNA: TGTGCCAGCAGTTACTCCCAGACTCCGGAGACCCAGTACTTC. Translated: CASSYSQTPETQYF.